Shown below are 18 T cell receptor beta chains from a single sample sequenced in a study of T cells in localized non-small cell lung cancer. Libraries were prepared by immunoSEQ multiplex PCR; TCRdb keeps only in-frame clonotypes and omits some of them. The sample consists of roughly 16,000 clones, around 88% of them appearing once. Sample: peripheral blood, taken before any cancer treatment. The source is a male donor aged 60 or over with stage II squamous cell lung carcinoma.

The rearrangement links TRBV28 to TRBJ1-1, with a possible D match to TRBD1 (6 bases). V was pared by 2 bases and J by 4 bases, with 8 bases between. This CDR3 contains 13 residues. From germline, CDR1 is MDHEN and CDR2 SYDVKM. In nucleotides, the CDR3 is TGTGCCAGCAGTTTAACGGGGGCCACTGAAGCTTTCTTT. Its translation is CASSLTGATEAFF.

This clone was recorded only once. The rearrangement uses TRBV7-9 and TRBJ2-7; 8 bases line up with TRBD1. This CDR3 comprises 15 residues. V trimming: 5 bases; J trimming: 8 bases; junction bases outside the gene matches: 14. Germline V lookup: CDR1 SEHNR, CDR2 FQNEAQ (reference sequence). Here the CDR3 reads CASSQLGQVATKQYF. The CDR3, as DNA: TGTGCCAGCAGCCAACTGGGACAGGTGGCTACGAAGCAGTACTTC.

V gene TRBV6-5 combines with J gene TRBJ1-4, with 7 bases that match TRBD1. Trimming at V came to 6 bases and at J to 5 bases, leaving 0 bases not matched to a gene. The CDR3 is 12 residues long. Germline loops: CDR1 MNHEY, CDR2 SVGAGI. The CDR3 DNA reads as TGTGCCAGCAGGGACAGGAATGAAAAACTGTTTTTT. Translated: CASRDRNEKLFF.

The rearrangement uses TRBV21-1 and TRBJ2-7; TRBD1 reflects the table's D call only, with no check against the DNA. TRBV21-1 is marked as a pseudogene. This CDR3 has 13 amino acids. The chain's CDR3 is CASSTAGGYEQYF. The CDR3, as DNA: TGTGCCAGCAGCACGGCAGGGGGATACGAGCAGTACTTC.

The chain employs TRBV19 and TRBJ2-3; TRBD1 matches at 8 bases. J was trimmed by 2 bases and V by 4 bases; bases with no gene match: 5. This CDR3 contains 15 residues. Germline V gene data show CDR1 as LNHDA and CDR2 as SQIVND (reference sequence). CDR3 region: CASSRTGMLTDTQYF. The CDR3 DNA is TGTGCCAGTAGTAGGACAGGGATGCTCACAGATACGCAGTATTTT.

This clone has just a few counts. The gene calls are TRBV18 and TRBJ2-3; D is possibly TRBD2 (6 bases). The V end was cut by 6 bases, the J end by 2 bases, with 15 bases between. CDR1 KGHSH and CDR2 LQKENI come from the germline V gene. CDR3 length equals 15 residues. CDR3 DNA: TGTGCCAGCTCGCCTAGGGGAGGCCACACAGATACGCAGTATTTT. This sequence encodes CASSPRGGHTDTQYF.

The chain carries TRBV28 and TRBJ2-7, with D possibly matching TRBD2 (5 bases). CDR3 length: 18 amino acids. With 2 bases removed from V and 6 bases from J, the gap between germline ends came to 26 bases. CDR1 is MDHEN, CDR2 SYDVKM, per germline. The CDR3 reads CASSLGEHNLNVVGEQYF. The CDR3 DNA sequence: TGTGCCAGCAGTTTAGGGGAGCACAACCTTAATGTTGTAGGCGAGCAGTACTTC.

Here the CDR3 reads CASSQPGAHSGANVLTF. The CDR3 DNA sequence: TGTGCCAGCAGCCAACCAGGGGCTCACTCTGGGGCCAACGTCCTGACTTTC. The chain recombines TRBV4-2 with TRBJ2-6, with D possibly being TRBD1 (6 bases). Looked up from germline, CDR1 is LGHNA and CDR2 is YNFKEQ. The V end was cut by 2 bases, the J end by 0 bases, with 11 bases between. CDR3 length: 17 residues.

CDR3 nucleotide sequence: TGTGCCAGCAGTCCTTTTGACAGGGGAAGTTGGCAGACCCAGTACTTC. Protein: CASSPFDRGSWQTQYF. The J gene is TRBJ2-5, the V gene TRBV5-6; 8 bases agree with TRBD1. Losses at the gene ends were 5 bases for V and 6 bases for J; bases not matched to a gene: 15. The CDR3 contains 16 residues. In germline, CDR1 is SGHDT, CDR2 YYEEEE.

DNA of the CDR3: TGTGCCAGCAGTTACGTGGGTACAGGGGGCAGCTATGGCTACACCTTC. This gives the protein CASSYVGTGGSYGYTF. The chain combines TRBV6-5 with TRBJ1-2; 9 bases map to TRBD1. Trimming took 2 bases from V and 4 from J; bases not matched to a gene: 8. In germline, CDR1 is MNHEY, CDR2 SVGAGI. The CDR3 loop spans 16 amino acids.

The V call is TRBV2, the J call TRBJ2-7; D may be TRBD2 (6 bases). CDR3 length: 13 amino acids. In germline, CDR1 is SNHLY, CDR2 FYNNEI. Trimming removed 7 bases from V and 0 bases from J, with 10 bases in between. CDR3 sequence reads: CASIRGTSYEQYF. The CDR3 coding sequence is TGTGCCAGCATACGGGGGACCTCCTACGAGCAGTACTTC.

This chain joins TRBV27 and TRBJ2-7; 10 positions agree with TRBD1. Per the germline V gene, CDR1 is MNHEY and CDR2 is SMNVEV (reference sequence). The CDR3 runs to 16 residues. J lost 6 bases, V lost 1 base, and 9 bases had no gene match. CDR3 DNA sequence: TGTGCCAGCAGTTTATACTTCCCCGGGACAGGGGTCGAGCAGTACTTC. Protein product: CASSLYFPGTGVEQYF.

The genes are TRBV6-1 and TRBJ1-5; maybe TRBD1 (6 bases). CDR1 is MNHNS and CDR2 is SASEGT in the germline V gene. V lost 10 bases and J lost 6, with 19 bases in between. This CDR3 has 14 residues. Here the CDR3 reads CATKEAGAGQPQHF. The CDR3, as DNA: TGTGCCACTAAGGAGGCAGGGGCTGGTCAGCCCCAGCATTTT.

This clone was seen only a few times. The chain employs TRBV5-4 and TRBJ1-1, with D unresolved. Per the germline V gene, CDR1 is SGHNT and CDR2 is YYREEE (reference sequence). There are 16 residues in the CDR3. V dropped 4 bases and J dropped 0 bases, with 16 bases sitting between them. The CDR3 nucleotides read TGTGCCAGCAGCCCATTAAGTGGATTGATGAACACTGAAGCTTTCTTT. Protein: CASSPLSGLMNTEAFF.

CDR3 sequence: CASLSGQGGGQPQHF. CDR3 DNA: TGTGCCAGCCTTTCGGGACAGGGAGGGGGTCAGCCCCAGCATTTT. The V gene is TRBV6-1, the J gene TRBJ1-5; 9 positions agree with TRBD1. This CDR3 is built from 15 residues. With V trimmed by 8 bases and J by 6 bases, 11 bases remained unmatched. Germline V lookup: CDR1 MNHNS, CDR2 SASEGT.

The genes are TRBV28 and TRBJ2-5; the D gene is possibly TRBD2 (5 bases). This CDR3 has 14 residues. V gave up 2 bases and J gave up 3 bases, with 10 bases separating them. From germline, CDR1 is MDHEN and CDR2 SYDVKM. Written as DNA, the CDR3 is TGTGCCAGCAGTTTAGGGAGTAGGGAAGAGACCCAGTACTTC. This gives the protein CASSLGSREETQYF.

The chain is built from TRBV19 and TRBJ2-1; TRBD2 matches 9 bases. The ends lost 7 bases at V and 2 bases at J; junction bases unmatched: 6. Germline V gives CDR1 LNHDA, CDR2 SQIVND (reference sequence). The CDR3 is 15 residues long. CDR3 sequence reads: CASTLTSGTYNEQFF. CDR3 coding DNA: TGTGCCAGTACTCTGACTAGCGGAACCTACAATGAGCAGTTCTTC.

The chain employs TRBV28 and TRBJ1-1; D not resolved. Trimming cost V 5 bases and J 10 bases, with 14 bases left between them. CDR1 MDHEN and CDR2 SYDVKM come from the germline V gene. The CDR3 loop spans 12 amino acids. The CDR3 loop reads CASSLPSALAFF. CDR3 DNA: TGTGCCAGCAGTCTACCCTCGGCGTTAGCTTTCTTT.